The rows below give T cell receptor beta chains drawn from one sample of a study of cytomegalovirus exposure and HLA in healthy donors. The repertoire was sequenced with immunoSEQ multiplex PCR; TCRdb's copy has only in-frame clones and lacks some. The data hold 90,000 to 150,000 clones, with roughly 90% observed a single time. The sample consisted of PBMCs. Source of these receptors: a woman between 18 and 30 years old in good health and CMV-seropositive. CDR3s include the opening cysteine and the closing phenylalanine or tryptophan. Fields, in order: J gene, V gene, clone size, D gene, CDR3 protein, CDR3 DNA. The D gene is left open where the match is weak. Part of the rows lack a size; the others show once, few, many or a class for expanded clones.

TRBJ1-1,TRBV5-1,.,.,CASSLGAANTEAFF,TGCGCCAGCAGCTTGGGGGCAGCCAACACTGAAGCTTTCTTT
TRBJ1-1,TRBV14,.,TRBD1,CASSQDPTGGEGEAFF,TGTGCCAGCAGCCAAGACCCGACAGGGGGCGAAGGGGAAGCTTTCTTT
TRBJ2-7,TRBV19,.,TRBD1,CASSPRTGDEQYF,TGTGCCAGTAGTCCGCGGACAGGGGACGAGCAGTACTTC
TRBJ1-1,TRBV27,.,.,CASSLPGNTEAFF,TGTGCCAGCAGTTTGCCAGGGAACACTGAAGCTTTCTTT
TRBJ2-5,TRBV9,.,TRBD2,CASSVGLAGGPGETQYF,TGTGCCAGCAGCGTTGGACTAGCGGGGGGGCCAGGAGAGACCCAGTACTTC
TRBJ1-3,TRBV19,.,TRBD1,CASFPSGTGRNTIYF,TGTGCCAGTTTCCCCTCGGGGACAGGGAGAAACACCATATATTTT
TRBJ2-7,TRBV13,.,.,CASSLGLVQTTSYEQYF,TGTGCCAGCAGCTTAGGCCTGGTGCAGACAACTTCCTACGAGCAGTACTTC
TRBJ2-1,TRBV19,.,TRBD2,CASSMAGLAGNEQFF,TGTGCCAGTAGTATGGCCGGGCTAGCGGGTAATGAGCAGTTCTTC
TRBJ2-1,TRBV5-1,.,.,CASSRRNRDGHNEQFF,TGCGCCAGCAGCAGAAGGAACAGGGACGGGCACAATGAGCAGTTCTTC
TRBJ2-4,TRBV7-9,.,TRBD2,CASSSGLAGVEKDIQYF,TGTGCCAGCAGCTCGGGACTAGCGGGAGTGGAGAAAGACATTCAGTACTTC
TRBJ1-5,TRBV4-2,.,TRBD1,CASSQEGAGGYSNQPQHF,TGTGCCAGCAGCCAAGAGGGGGCAGGGGGGTATAGCAATCAGCCCCAGCATTTT
TRBJ2-1,TRBV11-3,.,TRBD2,CASSPTSGASFF,TGTGCCAGCAGCCCGACGAGCGGGGCCTCGTTCTTC
TRBJ2-7,TRBV20-1,.,.,CSAKGGYEQYF,TGCAGTGCTAAGGGCGGGTACGAGCAGTACTTC
TRBJ1-1,TRBV29-1,.,.,CSAPSGTEAFF,TGCAGCGCACCATCAGGCACTGAAGCTTTCTTT
TRBJ2-4,TRBV6-1,.,TRBD1,CASSEEGQGSLAKNIQYF,TGTGCCAGCAGTGAAGAGGGACAGGGTTCTTTAGCCAAAAACATTCAGTACTTC
TRBJ1-1,TRBV5-4,.,TRBD1,CASSSSGGVRTEAFF,TGTGCCAGCAGCTCCTCAGGGGGCGTTCGCACTGAAGCTTTCTTT
TRBJ1-1,TRBV6-1,.,TRBD1,CASSAIGQGKILTEAFF,TGTGCCAGCAGTGCCATAGGACAGGGGAAGATTCTCACTGAAGCTTTCTTT
TRBJ1-2,TRBV2,few,.,CASSWTVLSYGYTF,TGTGCCAGCAGTTGGACAGTTCTTAGCTATGGCTACACCTTC
TRBJ1-2,TRBV27,.,.,CASSPTTGYYGYTF,TGTGCCAGCAGTCCAACGACAGGTTACTATGGCTACACCTTC
TRBJ1-4,TRBV7-2,.,.,CASSLWGTGPGEKLFF,TGTGCCAGCAGCTTATGGGGCACAGGGCCGGGAGAAAAACTGTTTTTT
TRBJ1-5,TRBV7-2,.,.,CASGGESNQPQHF,TGTGCCAGCGGGGGCGAGAGCAATCAGCCCCAGCATTTT
TRBJ2-3,TRBV28,.,.,CASTGALLYTDTQYF,TGTGCCAGCACAGGGGCTCTGCTTTACACAGATACGCAGTATTTT
TRBJ2-1,TRBV7-9,.,.,CASSLRARRDYNEQFF,TGTGCCAGCAGCTTAAGAGCCCGCCGGGATTACAATGAGCAGTTCTTC
TRBJ2-1,TRBV4-2,.,.,CASSQRQANNEQFF,TGTGCCAGCAGCCAGCGACAGGCCAACAATGAGCAGTTCTTC
TRBJ2-1,TRBV27,.,.,CASSLAYSSYNEQFF,TGTGCCAGCAGTTTAGCGTATAGCTCCTACAATGAGCAGTTCTTC
TRBJ2-1,TRBV27,.,TRBD1,CASSLSMAGGLNEQFF,TGTGCCAGCAGTTTATCGATGGCAGGGGGTCTCAATGAGCAGTTCTTC